What follows are 14 T cell receptor beta chains derived from one specimen sequenced in a study of blood T cells in healthy people across ages. A J-beta primer mix and a sample-barcoded 5' primer were used in a second PCR of roughly 6 to 11 cycles. A single record per CDR3 protein comes from TCRdb applying MiXCR to the 5' RACE reads. The sample lists hundreds of thousands of distinct CDR3 sequences, roughly 64% seen once, with 20% to 25% in the top ten. Material for sequencing was blood. The receptors derive from a man between 25 and 39 years old in good health.

The chain recombines TRBV20-1 with TRBJ2-3; the D is unclear. This CDR3 is 15 amino acids long. Germline CDR1 is DFQATT and CDR2 is SNEGSKA (reference sequence). V was trimmed by 6 bases and J by 5 bases, leaving 21 bases between them. Here the CDR3 reads CSALPVSVQVDTQYF. The CDR3 region has the DNA TGCAGTGCCCTACCTGTTAGTGTCCAGGTAGATACGCAGTATTTT.

The chain is built from TRBV29-1 and TRBJ1-1; no clear D gene. V was cut by 4 bases and J by 4 bases, with 16 bases left in between. The length of the CDR3 is 14 residues. CDR1 and CDR2 (germline): SQVTM, ANQGSEA. CDR3: CSVARQDVSTEAFF. The CDR3 coding sequence is TGCAGCGTTGCCAGGCAAGATGTAAGCACTGAAGCTTTCTTT.

V usage is TRBV9 and J usage is TRBJ2-7; 11 bases line up with TRBD1. The CDR3 runs to 17 residues. Germline lookup yields CDR1 SGDLS and CDR2 YYNGEE. The V gene end was trimmed by 4 bases and the J gene end by 6 bases; junction bases not matched to a gene: 15. The CDR3 spells CASSPDMDRGRRGEQYF. For the CDR3, the DNA is TGTGCCAGCAGCCCCGACATGGACAGGGGGCGAAGGGGCGAGCAGTACTTC.

The chain couples TRBV20-1 to TRBJ2-7, with 11 bases aligning to TRBD1. After removal of 3 bases from V and 0 bases from J, the junction contained 4 bases not matched to a gene. Germline lookup yields CDR1 DFQATT and CDR2 SNEGSKA (reference sequence). This CDR3 spans 15 amino acids. The CDR3 spells CSASAGTGGSYEQYF. DNA of the CDR3: TGCAGTGCTAGTGCGGGGACAGGGGGCTCCTACGAGCAGTACTTC.

This clonotype showed up just once. The chain employs TRBV13 and TRBJ2-2; D is undetermined. This CDR3 has 13 residues. The V end was cut by 5 bases, the J end by 3 bases, with 7 bases between. The V gene's germline CDR1 is PRHDT and CDR2 FYEKMQ (reference sequence). The CDR3 sequence is CASSPPYTGELFF. CDR3 DNA: TGTGCCAGCAGCCCACCTTACACCGGGGAGCTGTTTTTT. Drawing the rest from reference TRBV13 and TRBJ2-2, the complete variable domain is AAGVIQSPRHLIKEKRETATLKCYPIPRHDTVYWYQQGPGQDPQFLISFYEKMQSDKGSIPDRFSAQQFSDYHSELNMSSLELGDSALYFCASSPPYTGELFFGEGSRLTVL.

The chain links TRBV20-1 to TRBJ2-1; TRBD2 aligns across 7 bases. CDR3 size: 16 residues. V lost 0 bases, J lost 7 bases, and 12 bases stayed unmatched. Germline CDR1 DFQATT, CDR2 SNEGSKA (reference sequence). The CDR3 is CSARDLAGDPRNEQFF. The CDR3 DNA reads as TGCAGTGCTAGAGATCTCGCGGGAGACCCAAGGAATGAGCAGTTCTTC.

The rearrangement uses TRBV20-1 and TRBJ2-6; 9 bases agree with TRBD1. This CDR3 is built from 17 residues. The germline V gene has CDR1 DFQATT and CDR2 SNEGSKA (reference sequence). V dropped 6 bases and J dropped 0; count of bases not matched to a gene: 9. The CDR3 DNA reads TGCAGTGCCACAAAGGGACAGGGATACTCTGGGGCCAACGTCCTGACTTTC. Translated: CSATKGQGYSGANVLTF.

The J gene is TRBJ2-1, the V gene TRBV20-1, with a possible D match to TRBD2 (6 bases). The CDR3 is 17 residues long. Trimming took 7 bases from V and 0 from J, leaving 22 bases between them. CDR1 is DFQATT and CDR2 is SNEGSKA in the germline V gene (reference sequence). The CDR3 region has the DNA TGCAGTGGAAGTCCCCCCTTTAGCGGAAGCTCCTACAATGAGCAGTTCTTC. It is translated as CSGSPPFSGSSYNEQFF.

This CDR3 is CASSDSSSYNSPLHF. The CDR3 region has the DNA TGTGCCAGCAGCGACAGCAGCTCCTATAATTCACCCCTCCACTTT. The chain joins TRBV28 to TRBJ1-6; maybe TRBD1 (5 bases). This CDR3 contains 15 residues. The V gene lost 6 bases and the J gene lost 0 bases, with 9 bases spanning the gap. Per the germline V gene, CDR1 is MDHEN and CDR2 is SYDVKM. Full variable domain (missing parts from reference TRBV28 and TRBJ1-6): DVKVTQSSRYLVKRTGEKVFLECVQDMDHENMFWYRQDPGLGLRLIYFSYDVKMKEKGDIPEGYSVSREKKERFSLILESASTNQTSMYLCASSDSSSYNSPLHFGNGTRLTVT.

In its sample, this clonotype was seen a few times. The chain combines TRBV20-1 with TRBJ2-6; TRBD1 might be the D (5 bases). The V gene's germline CDR1 is DFQATT and CDR2 SNEGSKA (reference sequence). V was pared by 0 bases and J by 4 bases, with 16 bases between. There are 17 residues in the CDR3. The DNA for the CDR3 is TGCAGTGCTAGAGAGACACAGGCACGTACGGGGGCCAACGTCCTGACTTTC. Protein product: CSARETQARTGANVLTF.

The J gene is TRBJ2-4, the V gene TRBV2, with 10 bases matching TRBD2. The J call may be faulty, since TRBJ2-7 better matches the DNA end. This CDR3 spans 14 amino acids. Germline CDR1 is SNHLY and CDR2 is FYNNEI. The DNA for the CDR3 is TGTGCCAGCAGTGTGACTAGCGGGTCTGTCGAGCAGTACTTC. Protein product: CASSVTSGSVEQYF.

This clonotype was observed once. V usage is TRBV7-3 and J usage is TRBJ2-1, with TRBD2 matching over 10 bases. Trimming at V came to 5 bases and at J to 1 base, leaving 8 bases not matched to a gene. The CDR3 consists of 17 residues. Germline values: CDR1 SGHTA, CDR2 FQGTGA. In DNA form, the CDR3 reads TGTGCCAGCAGCCGATTACCTAGCGGGAGTTCCTACAATGAGCAGTTCTTC. Protein: CASSRLPSGSSYNEQFF.

CDR3 region: CASRKQGDEKLFF. CDR3 nucleotides: TGTGCCAGCAGAAAACAAGGAGATGAAAAACTGTTTTTT. The rearrangement joins TRBV7-9 to TRBJ1-4; no definite D call. CDR1 and CDR2 (germline): SEHNR, FQNEAQ (reference sequence). The ends were cut back, 6 bases at V and 6 bases at J, with 11 bases in the middle. The CDR3 contains 13 residues.

The chain joins TRBV12-3 or TRBV12-4 to TRBJ2-5; D is unresolved. Trimming shortened V by 1 base and J by 3 bases, and 9 bases separated the two germline ends. The length of the CDR3 is 14 residues. Written as DNA, the CDR3 is TGTGCCAGCAGTTTAGTTCAGCGAGAAGAGACCCAGTACTTC. As protein: CASSLVQREETQYF.